One and the same sample provided the 31 T cell receptor beta chains below, sequenced in a study of T cell responses to AZD1222 COVID-19 vaccine. Clones were sequenced by immunoSEQ multiplex PCR, and TCRdb holds only the in-frame ones, with some missing. The repertoire has roughly 53,000 clones, 65% to 85% of them found once; the top ten carry 27%. The source was peripheral blood, collected on day 0 of AZD1222 vaccination. These receptors came from an adult in good health.

The V and J genes are TRBV14 and TRBJ2-7; D is undetermined. Trimming took off 1 base at V and 2 bases at J, with 9 bases between the two ends. CDR1 and CDR2 from the germline V gene are SGHDN and FVKESK. There are 14 residues in the CDR3. CDR3 amino acids: CASSQARPPYEQYF. DNA of the CDR3: TGTGCCAGCAGCCAAGCCCGTCCCCCCTACGAGCAGTACTTC.

The CDR3 spells CASRLATSGPYEQYF. CDR3 in DNA: TGTGCCAGCAGACTAGCGACTAGCGGCCCCTACGAGCAGTACTTC. The rearrangement links TRBV4-2 to TRBJ2-7, with 9 bases identical to TRBD2. The germline gives CDR1 LGHNA, CDR2 YNFKEQ. V trimming: 6 bases; J trimming: 2 bases; junction bases outside the gene matches: 8. The CDR3 sequence is 15 residues long.

This sequence joins TRBV7-6 and TRBJ1-2, with 9 bases lining up with TRBD1. The CDR3 contains 16 residues. Germline V CDR1 and CDR2: SGHVS, FNYEAQ. Trimming cost V 1 base and J 6 bases; bases outside gene matches: 9. The CDR3 is CASSLVDPGTGNGYTF. In DNA, the CDR3 is TGTGCCAGCAGCTTAGTGGACCCCGGGACAGGGAATGGCTACACCTTC.

The V and J genes are TRBV11-3 and TRBJ2-7; D might be TRBD2 (5 bases). Trimming shortened V by 5 bases and J by 6 bases, and 17 bases separated the two germline ends. The CDR3 length is 14 residues. The germline CDR1 and CDR2 sequences are SGHNT and YENEEA. The CDR3 nucleotides are TGTGCCAGCAGCAATGGGCGGGTTTACGGCGAGCAGTACTTC. Its protein product is CASSNGRVYGEQYF.

A word on this clone: One junction end does not reproduce the germline sequence, and a read error may be involved. The chain uses TRBV19 and TRBJ1-5; D may be TRBD1 (5 bases). Germline-derived CDR1 and CDR2 are LNHDA and SQIVND (reference sequence). This CDR3 is 10 amino acids long. CDR3 sequence: CASPREGSGF. DNA for the CDR3: TGTGCCAGCCCCCGGGAGGGGTCGGGTTTT.

The chain carries TRBV7-3 and TRBJ2-7, with TRBD2 as a possible D gene (5 bases). V lost 5 bases and J lost 0, with 11 bases in between. The CDR3 runs 14 residues. Germline CDR1 and CDR2: SGHTA and FQGTGA. The CDR3 protein is CASSPGSGSYEQYF. CDR3 in DNA: TGTGCCAGCAGCCCCGGAAGCGGCTCCTACGAGCAGTACTTC.

This clone was counted only a few times. The rearrangement joins TRBV28 to TRBJ2-2; TRBD1 agrees at 11 bases. Trimming at V came to 7 bases and at J to 8 bases, leaving 12 bases not matched to a gene. CDR3 length: 16 amino acids. Germline CDR1 MDHEN, CDR2 SYDVKM. The DNA of the CDR3 is TGTGCCAGCATACGGTTCGGGACAGGGGGGTTTGGGGAGCTGTTTTTT. It yields the protein CASIRFGTGGFGELFF.

J is TRBJ1-2 and V is TRBV7-9; D perhaps matches TRBD1 (5 bases). The CDR3 spans 16 residues. Trimming removed 8 bases at V and 8 bases at J, with 27 bases between. The V gene's germline CDR1 is SEHNR and CDR2 FQNEAQ (reference sequence). CDR3: CASSFGGSSPILGYTF. Here the CDR3 DNA reads TGTGCCAGCTCCTTTGGGGGGTCGTCTCCCATCTTGGGCTACACCTTC.

This clone was seen once. The chain employs TRBV28 and TRBJ2-1; D is uncertain. This CDR3 is built from 13 residues. Germline values: CDR1 MDHEN, CDR2 SYDVKM. V dropped 1 base and J dropped 7 bases, with 8 bases sitting between them. The chain's CDR3 is CASSLYMENEQFF. CDR3 DNA sequence: TGTGCCAGCAGTTTATACATGGAGAATGAGCAGTTCTTC.

The genes are TRBV3-1 (or the pseudogene TRBV3-2) and TRBJ2-3; no reliable D call. The CDR3 covers 14 residues. Germline assignment: CDR1 LGHDT and CDR2 YNNKEL (reference sequence). V lost 1 base to trimming and J lost 2 bases, with 7 bases between them. In DNA form, the CDR3 reads TGTGCCAGCAGCCAAGGATCAAACACAGATACGCAGTATTTT. Amino acids: CASSQGSNTDTQYF.

V is TRBV7-9 and J is TRBJ1-1; no definite D call. The CDR3 covers 11 residues. With 5 bases removed from V and 9 bases from J, the gap between germline ends came to 10 bases. From germline, CDR1 is SEHNR and CDR2 FQNEAQ (reference sequence). This chain's CDR3 is CASSNEGKAFF. The CDR3 DNA sequence: TGTGCCAGCAGCAATGAGGGTAAAGCTTTCTTT.

The chain carries TRBV18 and TRBJ1-1; D call uncertain. The V gene's germline CDR1 is KGHSH and CDR2 LQKENI. V was trimmed by 2 bases and J by 1 base, leaving 5 bases between them. The CDR3 loop spans 13 amino acids. The CDR3 loop reads CASSPERNTEAFF. DNA for the CDR3: TGTGCCAGCTCACCAGAAAGGAACACTGAAGCTTTCTTT.

This clone was counted a few times. This chain joins TRBV28 and TRBJ2-2; D is unclear. The V and J ends lost 8 bases and 3 bases respectively, with 16 bases between them. This CDR3 region has 15 residues. Germline CDR1 reads MDHEN; CDR2 reads SYDVKM. This CDR3 is CASFPSAEYTGELFF. The CDR3 DNA follows: TGTGCCAGCTTCCCGTCCGCGGAATACACCGGGGAGCTGTTTTTT. The whole variable domain, remainder taken from reference TRBV28 and TRBJ2-2, is DVKVTQSSRYLVKRTGEKVFLECVQDMDHENMFWYRQDPGLGLRLIYFSYDVKMKEKGDIPEGYSVSREKKERFSLILESASTNQTSMYLCASFPSAEYTGELFFGEGSRLTVL.

The chain employs TRBV11-2 and TRBJ1-3; D not resolved. V lost 1 base and J 0 bases, leaving 7 bases between the germline ends. The germline V gene has CDR1 SGHAT and CDR2 FQNNGV. This CDR3 is built from 15 residues. CDR3 protein: CASSLGADSGNTIYF. In nucleotides, the CDR3 is TGTGCCAGCAGCTTAGGGGCGGACTCTGGAAACACCATATATTTT.

The V call is TRBV20-1, the J call TRBJ1-1, with unresolved D. CDR3 length: 14 residues. Per germline, CDR1 DFQATT and CDR2 SNEGSKA (reference sequence). With 3 bases removed from V and 4 bases from J, the gap between germline ends came to 15 bases. In DNA, the CDR3 is TGCAGTGCTAGTATAGTCAGTTCTAGCACTGAAGCTTTCTTT. Translating gives CSASIVSSSTEAFF.

The J gene is TRBJ1-1, the V gene TRBV4-2; 10 bases are shared with TRBD1. The CDR3 is made up of 15 amino acids. V lost 2 bases to trimming and J lost 5 bases; unmatched junction nucleotides: 5. Germline V lookup: CDR1 LGHNA, CDR2 YNFKEQ. The CDR3 coding sequence is TGTGCCAGCAGCCAAAGGACAGGGGGTTCAACTGAAGCTTTCTTT. Translated, it gives CASSQRTGGSTEAFF.

The chain carries TRBV19 and TRBJ1-3; 8 bases align to TRBD1. Germline V CDR1 and CDR2: LNHDA, SQIVND (reference sequence). With V trimmed by 3 bases and J by 4 bases, 2 bases remained unmatched. The CDR3 has 14 residues. CDR3: CASSIGQGGNTIYF. The CDR3 DNA reads as TGTGCCAGTAGTATTGGACAGGGAGGAAACACCATATATTTT.

The chain carries TRBV6-5 and TRBJ1-5; TRBD1 might be the D (6 bases). V lost 9 bases, J lost 4 bases, and 10 bases lay in between. This CDR3 spans 12 amino acids. From germline, CDR1 is MNHEY and CDR2 SVGAGI. The chain's CDR3 is CASYRANQPQHF. DNA for the CDR3: TGTGCCAGTTACAGGGCAAATCAGCCCCAGCATTTT.

The chain employs TRBV12-3 or TRBV12-4 and TRBJ1-2, with 8 bases that match TRBD1. J lost 4 bases, V lost 6 bases, and 4 bases had no gene match. CDR3 length: 13 residues. CDR3 sequence reads: CASSSGGGYGYTF. The DNA of the CDR3 is TGTGCCAGCAGCTCAGGGGGCGGCTATGGCTACACCTTC.

The chain carries TRBV10-3 and TRBJ2-7; tentatively, D is TRBD1 (5 bases). CDR1 is ENHRY, CDR2 SYGVKD, per germline. This CDR3 spans 11 amino acids. Trimming shortened V by 11 bases and J by 4 bases, and 12 bases separated the two germline ends. CDR3 DNA sequence: TGTGCCGCGGCGGCAGGGTACGAGCAGTACTTC. Encoded protein: CAAAAGYEQYF.

The chain uses TRBV7-8 and TRBJ1-2, with D unclear. V lost 5 bases and J 0 bases, leaving 16 bases between the germline ends. This CDR3 contains 16 residues. Germline V CDR1 and CDR2: SGHVS, FQNEAQ. The DNA for the CDR3 is TGTGCCAGCAGCCCGAACTGGGTTGGGTCTAACTATGGCTACACCTTC. This encodes CASSPNWVGSNYGYTF. Supplemented by reference TRBV7-8 and TRBJ1-2, the full variable domain reads GAGVSQSPRYKVAKRGQDVALRCDPISGHVSLFWYQQALGQGPEFLTYFQNEAQLDKSGLPSDRFFAERPEGSVSTLKIQRTQQEDSAVYLCASSPNWVGSNYGYTFGSGTRLTVV.

The V and J genes are TRBV30 and TRBJ1-1; D is perhaps TRBD1 (5 bases). The germline V gene has CDR1 GTSNPN and CDR2 SVGIG (reference sequence). The length of the CDR3 is 14 residues. The V and J ends lost 3 bases and 4 bases respectively, with 15 bases between them. DNA of the CDR3: TGTGCCTGGAGGTACGGACGGGGGGGCACTGAAGCTTTCTTT. This sequence encodes CAWRYGRGGTEAFF.

The genes are TRBV28 and TRBJ2-7, with D possibly TRBD1 on 5 matching bases. The CDR3 covers 14 residues. Trimming shortened V by 2 bases and J by 6 bases, and 14 bases separated the two germline ends. In germline, CDR1 is MDHEN, CDR2 SYDVKM. The CDR3: CASSLGQGLGEQYF. The CDR3 coding sequence is TGTGCCAGCAGTTTAGGCCAGGGTTTGGGCGAGCAGTACTTC.

This chain joins TRBV7-2 and TRBJ2-1, with D perhaps TRBD1 or TRBD2 (6 bases each). With 5 bases removed from V and 7 bases from J, the gap between germline ends came to 21 bases. CDR3 length: 16 amino acids. The germline CDR1 and CDR2 sequences are SGHTA and FQGNSA. CDR3 in DNA: TGTGCCAGCAGCCTCGGGGGCGGACTCCTGGATAATGAGCAGTTCTTC. Encoded protein: CASSLGGGLLDNEQFF.

The rearrangement links TRBV29-1 to TRBJ2-1, with D perhaps matching TRBD2 (6 bases). The CDR3 runs 10 residues. From germline, CDR1 is SQVTM and CDR2 ANQGSEA. CDR3 amino acids: CKWGDNEQFF. The CDR3 DNA reads as TGCAAATGGGGGGACAATGAGCAGTTCTTC.

This chain connects TRBV28 to TRBJ2-3, with 9 bases fitting TRBD1. The CDR3 contains 14 residues. Germline CDR1 is MDHEN and CDR2 is SYDVKM. V lost 6 bases and J lost 4; bases outside the gene matches: 5. Here the CDR3 reads CASRGQGLSDTQYF. The DNA of the CDR3 is TGTGCCAGCAGGGGACAGGGTTTATCAGATACGCAGTATTTT.

This sequence joins TRBV4-2 and TRBJ2-7; no reliable D call. The V end lost 1 base, the J end lost 3 bases, and 7 bases lay between the germline ends. CDR1 LGHNA and CDR2 YNFKEQ come from the germline V gene. This CDR3 is built from 13 residues. The CDR3 nucleotides read TGTGCCAGCAGCCAAGGGGGTGGCTACGAGCAGTACTTC. Protein sequence: CASSQGGGYEQYF.

The chain combines TRBV7-2 with TRBJ1-4, with TRBD1 matching 9 bases. The V gene's germline CDR1 is SGHTA and CDR2 FQGNSA. The trim removed 1 base at V and 8 bases at J, leaving 5 bases unmatched. The CDR3 runs to 15 residues. The CDR3 region has the DNA TGTGCCAGCAGCTTAGGATACAGGGGGCGAGAAAAACTGTTTTTT. Its protein product is CASSLGYRGREKLFF.

The chain has TRBV20-1 and TRBJ2-6, with D unresolved. The CDR3 loop spans 15 amino acids. Trimming removed 3 bases at V and 0 bases at J, with 9 bases between. The germline V gene encodes CDR1 DFQATT and CDR2 SNEGSKA (reference sequence). The CDR3 loop reads CSASAGLSGANVLTF. CDR3 bases: TGCAGTGCTAGTGCAGGCCTCTCTGGGGCCAACGTCCTGACTTTC.

The gene calls are TRBV3-1 (or the pseudogene TRBV3-2) and TRBJ2-3, with 7 positions matching TRBD2. The V gene's germline CDR1 is LGHDT and CDR2 YNNKEL (reference sequence). The length of the CDR3 is 16 residues. Trimming at V came to 6 bases and at J to 1 base, leaving 10 bases not matched to a gene. In DNA form, the CDR3 reads TGTGCCAGCAGGTACCAGGAGGCGGGAGGCACAGATACGCAGTATTTT. Translation gives CASRYQEAGGTDTQYF.

This rearrangement joins TRBV6-6 to TRBJ2-7; the D gene is possibly TRBD2 (7 bases). The CDR3 spans 17 residues. The V gene lost 5 bases and the J gene lost 5 bases, with 25 bases spanning the gap. Germline lookup yields CDR1 MNHNY and CDR2 SVGAGI (reference sequence). The DNA for the CDR3 is TGTGCCAGCAGTCCCAGTACCTTTTCAGCGGGACACCACGAGCAGTACTTC. Its protein is CASSPSTFSAGHHEQYF.